This T cell receptor beta chain appears in the sequencing data of a study of CD8 T cells in Susac syndrome. When the RNA was reverse transcribed, random hexamers were used with an input of roughly 0.45 to 1 ug. The immunoSEQ assay covered 54 Vbeta and 13 Jbeta segments for CDR3. TCRdb re-called the immunoSEQ multiplex PCR reads with MiXCR, one entry per CDR3 protein. The sample gives about 150,000 distinct CDR3 sequences, approximately 93% of which show up once; just over 0.2% is in the top ten. High-throughput TCR beta sequencing covered peripheral CD8+ and CD4+ T cells. The authors negatively isolated CD8+ and CD4+ T cells and FACS-enriched TEMRA cells. This TCR was sampled from a human donor with multiple sclerosis. Sequencing used CD8+ T cells from PBMCs.

DNA of the CDR3: TGCACCAGCAGCCAAAAACTCGGCCGGGCAGCTTTCTTT. Its translation is CTSSQKLGRAAFF. The rearrangement joins TRBV1 to TRBJ1-1. TRBV1 is deemed a pseudogene. This CDR3 comprises 13 residues.